This TCR beta chain stems from a study of control samples from healthy donors and cancer patients. Profiled with immunoSEQ multiplex PCR; TCRdb holds only in-frame clones, not every one. The table shows about 160,000 clones, with under 96% occurring only once. The germline CDR1 and CDR2 sequences are SGHNT and YYREEE (reference sequence). The CDR3 is 13 residues long. Trimming took 3 bases from V and 8 from J, leaving 12 bases between them. This chain connects TRBV5-4 to TRBJ2-1; a possible D gene is TRBD1 (6 bases). The sample was blood. This sequence was found in a woman aged 25 to 39 in good health. DNA of the CDR3: TGTGCCAGCAGCTCACAGGGTAGGGATGAGCAGTTCTTC. As protein: CASSSQGRDEQFF.